A selection of T cell receptor beta chains follows, all from one sample in a study of T cells after yellow fever vaccination. TCRdb passed the 5' RACE reads through MiXCR, listing each CDR3 protein once. The data hold just under 600,000 distinct CDR3 sequences, with roughly 13% observed a single time. The source material was PBMCs, sampled on the day of the yellow fever booster vaccination. All receptors come from a man aged 25 to 45 who received the YFV17D yellow fever vaccine. Both conserved end residues are part of each CDR3. D genes are given only for firm matches. Some rows have no size entry. The others give once, few or many, or a class for an expanded clone.

CSVPQRDMNTEAFF TGCAGCGTTCCACAAAGAGACATGAACACTGAAGCTTTCTTT TRBJ1-1 NA NA TRBV29-1
CASSEGSFGETQYF TGTGCCAGCAGTGAGGGGAGCTTTGGAGAGACCCAGTACTTC TRBJ2-5 NA NA TRBV2
CASSPFDGRASEQYF TGTGCCAGCAGTCCCTTTGACGGGAGGGCTTCCGAGCAGTACTTC TRBJ2-7 TRBD2 NA TRBV28
CASSEYRGYEQYF TGCGCCAGCAGTGAGTATCGGGGGTACGAGCAGTACTTC TRBJ2-7 NA NA TRBV10-1
CASSLLWEGAGNTIYF TGTGCCAGCAGTTTATTATGGGAGGGGGCTGGAAACACCATATATTTT TRBJ1-3 NA NA TRBV28
CAIGTGRDQPQHF TGTGCCATTGGGACGGGTAGGGATCAGCCCCAGCATTTT TRBJ1-5 NA NA TRBV10-3
CASSVYRPNTGELFF TGTGCCAGCAGTGTTTACAGGCCGAACACCGGGGAGCTGTTTTTT TRBJ2-2 NA few TRBV2
CASGRWTGVSPDRSGANVLTF TGTGCCAGCGGCCGATGGACCGGTGTGTCCCCGGACAGGTCTGGGGCCAACGTCCTGACTTTC TRBJ2-6 TRBD1 NA TRBV4-2
CASSSQGGPFGYTF TGTGCCAGCAGTTCCCAGGGGGGCCCCTTTGGCTACACCTTC TRBJ1-2 TRBD1 NA TRBV27
CSATRQGSGSPLHF TGCAGTGCTACACGACAGGGGTCGGGGTCACCCCTCCACTTT TRBJ1-6 TRBD1 few TRBV20-1
CSAPPISGRTDTQYF TGCAGTGCTCCTCCGATTAGCGGGAGAACAGATACGCAGTATTTT TRBJ2-3 TRBD2 few TRBV20-1
CASSLLWRDRGLTGELFF TGCGCCAGCAGCTTGTTGTGGCGGGACAGGGGTCTCACCGGGGAGCTGTTTTTT TRBJ2-2 TRBD1 NA TRBV5-1
CSAPGLAGGLAYNEQFF TGCAGTGCGCCGGGACTAGCGGGAGGTCTAGCTTACAATGAGCAGTTCTTC TRBJ2-1 TRBD2 NA TRBV20-1
CASSPEKGFQSYYEQYF TGTGCCAGCTCCCCCGAAAAGGGTTTCCAGTCGTACTACGAGCAGTACTTC TRBJ2-7 NA NA TRBV18
CASSGDRSYQETQYF TGTGCCAGCAGCGGAGACAGGAGCTACCAAGAGACCCAGTACTTC TRBJ2-5 NA NA TRBV2
CASSQGRTSGRFYNEQFF TGTGCCAGCAGCCAAGGCAGGACTAGCGGGAGGTTTTACAATGAGCAGTTCTTC TRBJ2-1 TRBD2 NA TRBV14
CATRKGQTYDYTEAFF TGTGCCACCCGGAAGGGGCAGACTTATGACTACACTGAAGCTTTCTTT TRBJ1-1 NA NA TRBV24-1
CATTGAGRTGELFF TGTGCCACCACGGGGGCCGGGCGCACCGGGGAGCTGTTTTTT TRBJ2-2 NA NA TRBV19
CSASPPGTSGKGGGETQYF TGCAGTGCTAGTCCACCTGGGACTAGCGGGAAGGGGGGGGGCGAGACCCAGTACTTC TRBJ2-5 TRBD2 few TRBV20-1
CASSHGVMDTGELFF TGCGCCAGCAGCCACGGAGTGATGGACACCGGGGAGCTGTTTTTT TRBJ2-2 NA few TRBV5-1
CSADTGTPGSYNEQFF TGCAGTGCTGACACCGGGACTCCCGGCTCCTACAATGAGCAGTTCTTC TRBJ2-1 NA once TRBV20-1
CASYGTASGANVLTF TGCGCCAGCTATGGGACCGCCTCTGGGGCCAACGTCCTGACTTTC TRBJ2-6 NA few TRBV5-1
CATTGTDNYGYTF TGTGCCACCACCGGGACAGATAACTATGGCTACACCTTC TRBJ1-2 TRBD1 once TRBV15
CSARKTGTKNTGELFF TGCAGTGCCAGAAAAACCGGGACTAAGAACACCGGGGAGCTGTTTTTT TRBJ2-2 TRBD2 once TRBV20-1
CASSSLGGFSGELFF TGTGCCAGCTCCTCCCTCGGGGGGTTTAGCGGGGAGCTGTTTTTT TRBJ2-2 TRBD2 NA TRBV27
CASSFLGPDEQFF TGTGCCAGCAGCTTCCTGGGCCCAGATGAGCAGTTCTTC TRBJ2-1 NA few TRBV7-3
CASSQDRMGAVSSPLHF TGTGCCAGCAGCCAAGATCGAATGGGAGCGGTGAGTTCACCCCTCCACTTT TRBJ1-6 NA NA TRBV4-2
CASSQSRTGGYSPLHF TGCGCCAGCAGTCAATCGCGAACAGGGGGTTATTCACCCCTCCACTTT TRBJ1-6 TRBD1 many TRBV23-1
CASRPSGTGDYEQYF TGTGCCAGCAGACCATCCGGGACAGGGGACTACGAGCAGTACTTC TRBJ2-7 TRBD1 NA TRBV6-2/TRBV6-3
CASSYTSQETQYF TGTGCCAGCAGTTACACCAGTCAAGAGACCCAGTACTTC TRBJ2-5 NA NA TRBV6-5
CATSDEARSVETQYF TGTGCCACCAGTGATGAAGCTAGAAGTGTTGAGACCCAGTACTTC TRBJ2-5 NA NA TRBV24-1
CASSGRVPRDTGELFF TGTGCCAGCAGTGGCAGGGTTCCTAGGGACACCGGGGAGCTGTTTTTT TRBJ2-2 NA many TRBV28
CASSLAEGIAGELFF TGTGCCAGCAGCTTAGCGGAGGGGATAGCCGGGGAGCTGTTTTTT TRBJ2-2 NA NA TRBV7-2
CASSLSRPENTGELFF TGTGCCAGCAGTTTATCGAGGCCGGAAAACACCGGGGAGCTGTTTTTT TRBJ2-2 NA few TRBV27
CASSPGLGSYEQYF TGTGCCAGCAGTCCGGGACTAGGGTCATACGAGCAGTACTTC TRBJ2-7 TRBD2 few TRBV9
CASSSTGYNQPQHF TGTGCCAGCAGTTCGACAGGGTACAATCAGCCCCAGCATTTT TRBJ1-5 TRBD1 NA TRBV6-5
CASSSTGGVGAGELFF TGTGCCAGCAGCTCCACAGGGGGCGTAGGGGCCGGGGAGCTGTTTTTT TRBJ2-2 TRBD1 few TRBV9
CASSPRDRGRPSDYEQYF TGTGCCAGCAGCCCCCGTGACAGGGGTAGGCCCTCCGACTACGAGCAGTACTTC TRBJ2-7 TRBD1 many TRBV7-6
CASSLDMGRNTEAFF TGTGCCAGCAGCTTGGACATGGGCCGGAACACTGAAGCTTTCTTT TRBJ1-1 NA few TRBV5-4
CASKIGSGRRDTGELFF TGTGCCAGTAAAATCGGGAGCGGGAGGAGGGACACCGGGGAGCTGTTTTTT TRBJ2-2 TRBD2 many TRBV12-3/TRBV12-4
CASSLAGVGNRLGNGYTF TGCGCCAGCAGCTTGGCTGGGGTGGGTAACAGGCTGGGAAATGGCTACACCTTC TRBJ1-2 NA NA TRBV5-1
CASSLDGLVDIQYF TGTGCCAGCAGCCTTGACGGACTAGTAGACATTCAGTACTTC TRBJ2-4 TRBD2 few TRBV27
CASSSLAGAYNEQFF TGTGCCAGCAGTTCGCTAGCGGGAGCCTACAATGAGCAGTTCTTC TRBJ2-1 TRBD2 many TRBV12-3/TRBV12-4
CASSLIRDTQYF TGTGCCAGTAGCCTGATCAGGGATACGCAGTATTTT TRBJ2-3 NA NA TRBV19
CASSLFSGTAKNIQYF TGTGCCAGCAGCTTGTTTAGCGGAACAGCCAAAAACATTCAGTACTTC TRBJ2-4 NA NA TRBV5-6
CASTPFSGSETQYF TGTGCCAGCACCCCGTTTAGCGGGAGCGAGACCCAGTACTTC TRBJ2-5 TRBD2 NA TRBV7-2
CATSAPGLATGELFF TGTGCCACCAGTGCCCCGGGACTAGCGACCGGGGAGCTGTTTTTT TRBJ2-2 TRBD2 NA TRBV24-1
CASTPRNIGGETQYF TGTGCCAGCACTCCACGGAATATAGGCGGGGAGACCCAGTACTTC TRBJ2-5 NA NA TRBV6-1
CASAKDRGREQYF TGCGCCAGCGCAAAGGACAGGGGACGCGAGCAGTACTTC TRBJ2-7 TRBD1 NA TRBV5-1
CASREGHGVAEQFF TGTGCCAGCAGAGAGGGACACGGGGTTGCTGAGCAGTTCTTC TRBJ2-1 NA few TRBV7-3
CASSQMSTNYNEQFF TGTGCCAGCAGCCAAATGAGCACCAACTACAATGAGCAGTTCTTC TRBJ2-1 NA few TRBV14
CSALGPFYEQYF TGCAGCGCCCTGGGGCCCTTCTACGAGCAGTACTTC TRBJ2-7 NA NA TRBV29-1
CASSQVGSTDTQYF TGTGCCAGCAGCCAAGTCGGTAGCACAGATACGCAGTATTTT TRBJ2-3 NA few TRBV4-2
CASSLEFRGTGGNTIYF TGTGCCAGCAGCTTGGAGTTCAGGGGAACGGGCGGAAACACCATATATTTT TRBJ1-3 NA NA TRBV11-2
CASSLFTGELFF TGTGCCAGCAGTTTATTCACCGGGGAGCTGTTTTTT TRBJ2-2 NA many TRBV28
CASSVVGSGLTDNEQFF TGCGCCAGCAGTGTGGTGGGGAGCGGGCTAACCGACAATGAGCAGTTCTTC TRBJ2-1 NA NA TRBV10-2
CASSQSPRGPEIMDTQYF TGCGCCAGCAGCCAGTCCCCCAGGGGGCCGGAAATAATGGATACGCAGTATTTT TRBJ2-3 TRBD1 few TRBV4-3
CASGSDRAVYEQYF TGTGCCAGCGGATCCGACAGGGCTGTCTACGAGCAGTACTTC TRBJ2-7 TRBD1 few TRBV7-2